This is a list of T cell receptor beta chains from one sample in a study of OX40 agonist ivuxolimab in advanced cancers. TCRdb's table, derived via immunoSEQ multiplex PCR, lists solely in-frame clones and lacks some. The sample yields 35,000 to 55,000 clones, over 65% seen once. This sample comprised CD4+ or CD8+ T cells sorted from blood, obtained in a trial of the OX40 agonist ivuxolimab. The receptors derive from an adult with an advanced solid tumor such as melanoma, head and neck, liver or kidney cancer. Both conserved end residues are part of each CDR3. Fields, in order: clone size, V gene, D gene, J gene, CDR3 DNA, CDR3 protein. A D gene is named only where the DNA matches it firmly. Rows give clone size only sometimes, using once, few, many, or a class for an expanded clone.

clone_size: -; v_call: TRBV13; d_call: TRBD2; j_call: TRBJ2-5; cdr3_nt: TGTGCCAGCAGCTTAGGGCGGGGGATGGGGGAGACCCAGTACTTC; cdr3_aa: CASSLGRGMGETQYF
clone_size: -; v_call: TRBV7-7; d_call: -; j_call: TRBJ2-5; cdr3_nt: TGTGCCAGCAGCCCAGAGGGGGAAGAGACCCAGTACTTC; cdr3_aa: CASSPEGEETQYF
clone_size: -; v_call: TRBV6-5; d_call: -; j_call: TRBJ1-4; cdr3_nt: TGTGCCAGCAGCCACCGGGGGCTTGGTAATGAAAAACTGTTTTTT; cdr3_aa: CASSHRGLGNEKLFF
clone_size: -; v_call: TRBV14; d_call: TRBD2; j_call: TRBJ2-1; cdr3_nt: TGTGCCAGCAGCCAAGATACTAGCGGAGGGGATGAGCAGTTCTTC; cdr3_aa: CASSQDTSGGDEQFF
clone_size: -; v_call: TRBV6-4; d_call: -; j_call: TRBJ2-3; cdr3_nt: TGTGCCAGCAGTGATTTGAGGACAGATACGCAGTATTTT; cdr3_aa: CASSDLRTDTQYF
clone_size: once; v_call: TRBV7-8; d_call: -; j_call: TRBJ2-5; cdr3_nt: TGTGCCAGCAGCTCCCCCGGGGCCCAAGAGACCCAGTACTTC; cdr3_aa: CASSSPGAQETQYF
clone_size: -; v_call: TRBV2; d_call: TRBD2; j_call: TRBJ2-7; cdr3_nt: TGTGCCAGCAGGGCCCTAAGCGGGAGCTCCTACGAGCAGTACTTC; cdr3_aa: CASRALSGSSYEQYF
clone_size: -; v_call: TRBV27; d_call: -; j_call: TRBJ2-1; cdr3_nt: TGTGCCAGCGGGGGTCCGTCCTACAATGAGCAGTTCTTC; cdr3_aa: CASGGPSYNEQFF
clone_size: once; v_call: TRBV7-9; d_call: -; j_call: TRBJ2-7; cdr3_nt: TGTGCCAGCAGCTTAATACCCCAATTAGAGCAGTACTTC; cdr3_aa: CASSLIPQLEQYF
clone_size: -; v_call: TRBV7-8; d_call: -; j_call: TRBJ2-1; cdr3_nt: TGTGCCAGCAGCACCCGCCCGGATGAGCAGTTCTTC; cdr3_aa: CASSTRPDEQFF
clone_size: -; v_call: TRBV27; d_call: TRBD1; j_call: TRBJ2-1; cdr3_nt: TGTGCCAGCAGCTCGACAGGGTACAATGAGCAGTTCTTC; cdr3_aa: CASSSTGYNEQFF
clone_size: -; v_call: TRBV11-3; d_call: -; j_call: TRBJ2-1; cdr3_nt: TGTGCCAGCACCTCTTACCTCAGCTCCTACAATGAGCAGTTCTTC; cdr3_aa: CASTSYLSSYNEQFF
clone_size: -; v_call: TRBV11-3; d_call: TRBD2; j_call: TRBJ2-7; cdr3_nt: TGTGCCAGCAGCTCCTACGCCGGGACTAGCGGGGGCCGCGCGGGCGAGCAGTACTTC; cdr3_aa: CASSSYAGTSGGRAGEQYF
clone_size: -; v_call: TRBV27; d_call: -; j_call: TRBJ2-7; cdr3_nt: TGTGCCAGCAGTTTATTAGGGGACTTAAGCTCCTACGAGCAGTACTTC; cdr3_aa: CASSLLGDLSSYEQYF
clone_size: -; v_call: TRBV11-3; d_call: -; j_call: TRBJ2-1; cdr3_nt: TGTGCCAGCAGCTTTCTCGTGGCGGATAGCTCCTACAATGAGCAGTTCTTC; cdr3_aa: CASSFLVADSSYNEQFF
clone_size: -; v_call: TRBV13; d_call: TRBD1; j_call: TRBJ1-1; cdr3_nt: TGTGCCAGCAGGTACCTTACAGGGGCCACTGAAGCTTTCTTT; cdr3_aa: CASRYLTGATEAFF
clone_size: -; v_call: TRBV7-8; d_call: TRBD2; j_call: TRBJ2-2; cdr3_nt: TGTGCCAGCAGAGGCGGGGGGCAGACCGGGGAGCTGTTTTTT; cdr3_aa: CASRGGGQTGELFF
clone_size: -; v_call: TRBV27; d_call: -; j_call: TRBJ2-7; cdr3_nt: TGTGCCAGCAGTTTATGGTCTTCCTACGAGCAGTACTTC; cdr3_aa: CASSLWSSYEQYF
clone_size: few; v_call: TRBV11-2; d_call: -; j_call: TRBJ2-3; cdr3_nt: TGTGCCAGCGAAGCTCCTGGGCCGTCCCCAGATACGCAGTATTTT; cdr3_aa: CASEAPGPSPDTQYF
clone_size: -; v_call: TRBV9; d_call: TRBD1; j_call: TRBJ2-2; cdr3_nt: TGTGCCAGCAGCATCCGGGACAGGGGTGGCACCGGGGAGCTGTTTTTT; cdr3_aa: CASSIRDRGGTGELFF
clone_size: -; v_call: TRBV9; d_call: -; j_call: TRBJ2-6; cdr3_nt: TGTGCCAGCGGACGAATCTCACTAGCTGGGGCCAACGTCCTGACTTTC; cdr3_aa: CASGRISLAGANVLTF
clone_size: few; v_call: TRBV15; d_call: TRBD2; j_call: TRBJ2-1; cdr3_nt: TGTGCCACCAGCAGAGATCAAGGTTTTGGTGGGAGGGGTGAGCAGTTCTTC; cdr3_aa: CATSRDQGFGGRGEQFF
clone_size: -; v_call: TRBV2; d_call: TRBD2; j_call: TRBJ2-1; cdr3_nt: TGTGCCAGCAGTGGTCTAGCGGCCACCTACAATGAGCAGTTCTTC; cdr3_aa: CASSGLAATYNEQFF
clone_size: -; v_call: TRBV28; d_call: -; j_call: TRBJ1-1; cdr3_nt: TGTGCCAGCAGTGCCTTGGACTGGGGGACTGAAGCTTTCTTT; cdr3_aa: CASSALDWGTEAFF
clone_size: -; v_call: TRBV27; d_call: -; j_call: TRBJ1-1; cdr3_nt: TGTGCCAGCAGCTTAACGGGGGGCAGTTTGAACACTGAAGCTTTCTTT; cdr3_aa: CASSLTGGSLNTEAFF
clone_size: -; v_call: TRBV14; d_call: TRBD1; j_call: TRBJ1-2; cdr3_nt: TGTGCCAGCAGCCAAGATTTATTTAGCGGGACAGGGTATATCGGTGGCTACACCTTC; cdr3_aa: CASSQDLFSGTGYIGGYTF
clone_size: once; v_call: TRBV11-2; d_call: -; j_call: TRBJ2-7; cdr3_nt: TGTGCCAGCAGCTTAGGGTTTGGCAGGGGTTACGAGCAGTACTTC; cdr3_aa: CASSLGFGRGYEQYF
clone_size: once; v_call: TRBV18; d_call: TRBD1; j_call: TRBJ2-7; cdr3_nt: TGTGCCAGCTCCCCAAGGGACAGGGTGTTTTACGAGCAGTACTTC; cdr3_aa: CASSPRDRVFYEQYF
clone_size: -; v_call: TRBV19; d_call: -; j_call: TRBJ1-2; cdr3_nt: TGTGCCAGTAGTATAGCCCCCGGGTCTTTCCGCTACACCTTC; cdr3_aa: CASSIAPGSFRYTF
clone_size: -; v_call: TRBV5-4; d_call: -; j_call: TRBJ2-1; cdr3_nt: TGTGCCAGCAGCTTGGTAGCTGGTGAGCAGTTCTTC; cdr3_aa: CASSLVAGEQFF
clone_size: -; v_call: TRBV27; d_call: TRBD1; j_call: TRBJ1-2; cdr3_nt: TGTGCCAGCAGGCGGACAGGGAGTAACTATGGCTACACCTTC; cdr3_aa: CASRRTGSNYGYTF
clone_size: once; v_call: TRBV18; d_call: TRBD2; j_call: TRBJ2-7; cdr3_nt: TGTGCCAGCTCACCCGACGAAGGGCCGGGAGGGCCTTACGAGCAGTACTTC; cdr3_aa: CASSPDEGPGGPYEQYF